A selection of T cell receptor beta chains follows, all from one sample in a study of early T cells in non-severe SARS-CoV-2 infection. TCRdb itself ran the 5' RACE reads through MiXCR, one entry per CDR3 protein. The data contain more than 75,000 distinct CDR3 sequences, less than 15% of them singletons. Specimen: whole blood. These receptors were collected from an adult who was a healthcare worker with PCR-confirmed SARS-CoV-2 infection or an uninfected control (not recorded which). Both conserved end residues are part of each CDR3. The order of the fields is J gene, V gene, CDR3 length, clone size, D gene, CDR3 protein, CDR3 DNA. D genes are given only for firm matches. Clone size is not always given. Where it is, it says once, few, many or a class for expanded clones.

j_call: TRBJ2-2; v_call: TRBV4-1; cdr3_length: 16; clone_size: -; d_call: -; cdr3_aa: CASSSFGQTNTGELFF; cdr3_nt: TGCGCCAGCAGCTCCTTCGGACAAACGAACACCGGGGAGCTGTTTTTT
j_call: TRBJ2-3; v_call: TRBV7-8; cdr3_length: 16; clone_size: -; d_call: TRBD2; cdr3_aa: CASSLVAGARPNTQYF; cdr3_nt: TGTGCCAGCAGCTTAGTAGCGGGAGCCCGACCGAATACGCAGTATTTT
j_call: TRBJ2-7; v_call: TRBV28; cdr3_length: 12; clone_size: few; d_call: -; cdr3_aa: CASSLQAREQYF; cdr3_nt: TGTGCCAGCAGTTTACAGGCCCGCGAGCAGTACTTC
j_call: TRBJ1-1; v_call: TRBV4-1; cdr3_length: 15; clone_size: -; d_call: TRBD1; cdr3_aa: CASSLKNSGGTEAFF; cdr3_nt: TGCGCCAGCAGCCTCAAGAATTCAGGGGGCACTGAAGCTTTCTTT
j_call: TRBJ2-2; v_call: TRBV5-4; cdr3_length: 17; clone_size: few; d_call: -; cdr3_aa: CASSLAPDRSYTGELFF; cdr3_nt: TGTGCCAGCAGCTTGGCCCCCGACAGGAGCTACACCGGGGAGCTGTTTTTT
j_call: TRBJ1-4; v_call: TRBV2; cdr3_length: 16; clone_size: many; d_call: TRBD1; cdr3_aa: CASSLNSDRGSGGLFF; cdr3_nt: TGTGCCAGCAGTCTTAACTCCGACAGGGGGTCGGGGGGACTGTTTTTT
j_call: TRBJ1-5; v_call: TRBV18; cdr3_length: 16; clone_size: -; d_call: TRBD1; cdr3_aa: CASSPRDRGGNQPQHF; cdr3_nt: TGTGCCAGCTCACCCCGGGACAGGGGCGGCAATCAGCCCCAGCATTTT
j_call: TRBJ2-7; v_call: TRBV12-3/TRBV12-4; cdr3_length: 14; clone_size: -; d_call: -; cdr3_aa: CASSLGTASYEQYF; cdr3_nt: TGTGCCAGCAGTTTAGGGACGGCATCCTACGAGCAGTACTTC
j_call: TRBJ1-1; v_call: TRBV7-2; cdr3_length: 10; clone_size: many; d_call: -; cdr3_aa: CASSNTEAFF; cdr3_nt: TGTGCCAGCAGCAACACTGAAGCTTTCTTT
j_call: TRBJ2-3; v_call: TRBV20-1; cdr3_length: 14; clone_size: many; d_call: -; cdr3_aa: CSASLAITTDTQYF; cdr3_nt: TGCAGTGCTAGCCTAGCTATCACTACAGATACGCAGTATTTT
j_call: TRBJ2-4; v_call: TRBV7-2; cdr3_length: 17; clone_size: few; d_call: -; cdr3_aa: CASSLGDKRLAKNIQYF; cdr3_nt: TGTGCCAGCAGCTTGGGGGACAAAAGGCTAGCCAAAAACATTCAGTACTTC
j_call: TRBJ2-1; v_call: TRBV6-2/TRBV6-3; cdr3_length: 15; clone_size: few; d_call: -; cdr3_aa: CASSLGTPTYNEQFF; cdr3_nt: TGTGCCAGCAGTTTGGGTACACCCACCTACAATGAGCAGTTCTTC
j_call: TRBJ2-5; v_call: TRBV21-1; cdr3_length: 15; clone_size: few; d_call: -; cdr3_aa: CASSKERRGRVTQYF; cdr3_nt: TGTGCCAGCAGCAAAGAACGCAGGGGGCGCGTGACCCAGTACTTC
j_call: TRBJ2-7; v_call: TRBV27; cdr3_length: 15; clone_size: -; d_call: -; cdr3_aa: CASSLWADISYEQYF; cdr3_nt: TGTGCCAGCAGTTTATGGGCGGACATCTCCTACGAGCAGTACTTC
j_call: TRBJ2-1; v_call: TRBV12-3/TRBV12-4; cdr3_length: 14; clone_size: many; d_call: -; cdr3_aa: CASSPGLSGNEQFF; cdr3_nt: TGTGCCAGCAGCCCGGGACTCTCAGGTAATGAGCAGTTCTTC
j_call: TRBJ1-2; v_call: TRBV7-2; cdr3_length: 14; clone_size: -; d_call: -; cdr3_aa: CASSLGRGIYGYTF; cdr3_nt: TGTGCCAGCAGCTTAGGCAGGGGCATCTATGGCTACACCTTC
j_call: TRBJ2-1; v_call: TRBV20-1; cdr3_length: 14; clone_size: many; d_call: TRBD2; cdr3_aa: CSARPAGGPVEQFF; cdr3_nt: TGCAGTGCTAGACCCGCGGGAGGGCCGGTTGAGCAGTTCTTC
j_call: TRBJ1-5; v_call: TRBV4-1; cdr3_length: 13; clone_size: few; d_call: -; cdr3_aa: CASSQRYGQPQHF; cdr3_nt: TGCGCCAGCAGCCAGAGGTATGGTCAGCCCCAGCATTTT
j_call: TRBJ2-7; v_call: TRBV5-4; cdr3_length: 15; clone_size: few; d_call: -; cdr3_aa: CASSLGAGTSYEQYF; cdr3_nt: TGTGCCAGCAGCTTGGGAGCAGGGACCTCCTACGAGCAGTACTTC
j_call: TRBJ2-5; v_call: TRBV29-1; cdr3_length: 12; clone_size: -; d_call: TRBD1; cdr3_aa: CSVQGDQETQYF; cdr3_nt: TGCAGCGTGCAGGGGGATCAAGAGACCCAGTACTTC
j_call: TRBJ1-1; v_call: TRBV5-6; cdr3_length: 14; clone_size: few; d_call: -; cdr3_aa: CASSRQILNTEAFF; cdr3_nt: TGTGCCAGCAGCAGACAGATACTGAACACTGAAGCTTTCTTT
j_call: TRBJ2-5; v_call: TRBV29-1; cdr3_length: 12; clone_size: many; d_call: -; cdr3_aa: CSVAAGRETQYF; cdr3_nt: TGCAGCGTTGCGGCGGGGAGAGAGACCCAGTACTTC
j_call: TRBJ2-1; v_call: TRBV7-6; cdr3_length: 16; clone_size: many; d_call: TRBD1; cdr3_aa: CASSLPTGAPYNEQFF; cdr3_nt: TGTGCCAGCAGCCTGCCGACAGGGGCTCCCTACAATGAGCAGTTCTTC
j_call: TRBJ2-1; v_call: TRBV7-2; cdr3_length: 18; clone_size: many; d_call: TRBD2; cdr3_aa: CASSLQTSGRLSYNEQFF; cdr3_nt: TGTGCCAGCAGCTTACAGACTAGCGGGAGGCTCTCCTACAATGAGCAGTTCTTC
j_call: TRBJ2-5; v_call: TRBV20-1; cdr3_length: 14; clone_size: many; d_call: TRBD2; cdr3_aa: CSARGREERETQYF; cdr3_nt: TGCAGTGCTAGAGGGCGGGAGGAGCGGGAGACCCAGTACTTC
j_call: TRBJ2-7; v_call: TRBV7-9; cdr3_length: 16; clone_size: many; d_call: TRBD2; cdr3_aa: CASSPRASGASYEQYF; cdr3_nt: TGTGCCAGCAGCCCTCGGGCTAGCGGGGCTTCCTACGAGCAGTACTTC
j_call: TRBJ2-7; v_call: TRBV7-9; cdr3_length: 13; clone_size: few; d_call: -; cdr3_aa: CASSRESSYEQYF; cdr3_nt: TGTGCCAGCAGCCGGGAAAGCTCCTACGAGCAGTACTTC
j_call: TRBJ2-5; v_call: TRBV6-1; cdr3_length: 15; clone_size: -; d_call: TRBD2; cdr3_aa: CASSEMTSAAETQYF; cdr3_nt: TGTGCCAGCAGTGAGATGACTAGCGCGGCAGAGACCCAGTACTTC
j_call: TRBJ2-1; v_call: TRBV2; cdr3_length: 12; clone_size: few; d_call: -; cdr3_aa: CASSEGRAMQFF; cdr3_nt: TGTGCCAGCAGTGAGGGGCGGGCGATGCAGTTCTTC
j_call: TRBJ2-7; v_call: TRBV9; cdr3_length: 14; clone_size: few; d_call: -; cdr3_aa: CASSAPGSGREQYF; cdr3_nt: TGTGCCAGCAGCGCCCCCGGGTCGGGGCGCGAGCAGTACTTC
j_call: TRBJ2-2; v_call: TRBV5-8; cdr3_length: 14; clone_size: many; d_call: -; cdr3_aa: CASSLRKNTGELFF; cdr3_nt: TGTGCCAGCAGCTTGAGGAAAAACACCGGGGAGCTGTTTTTT
j_call: TRBJ2-7; v_call: TRBV5-1; cdr3_length: 17; clone_size: few; d_call: TRBD2; cdr3_aa: CASSLATSGSYSYEQYF; cdr3_nt: TGCGCCAGCAGCTTGGCGACTAGCGGGAGTTACTCCTACGAGCAGTACTTC
j_call: TRBJ2-7; v_call: TRBV6-6; cdr3_length: 14; clone_size: many; d_call: -; cdr3_aa: CASRGQEGAYEQYF; cdr3_nt: TGTGCCAGCCGAGGACAAGAAGGGGCCTACGAGCAGTACTTC
j_call: TRBJ2-7; v_call: TRBV5-1; cdr3_length: 13; clone_size: few; d_call: -; cdr3_aa: CASSREGDYEQYF; cdr3_nt: TGCGCCAGCAGTAGGGAAGGGGACTACGAGCAGTACTTC
j_call: TRBJ2-7; v_call: TRBV20-1; cdr3_length: 13; clone_size: -; d_call: -; cdr3_aa: CSAMRDLGYEQYF; cdr3_nt: TGCAGTGCTATGCGGGACTTGGGCTACGAGCAGTACTTC